The T cell receptor (beta chain) described here comes from a study of PD-1 blockade in classical Hodgkin lymphoma. Study details: Administration of nivolumab to patients was at 3 mg/kg intravenously every 2 weeks. Findings of the study overall: CD4+ TCR diversity, unlike CD8+, climbed significantly by C4D1. Exclusion applied to patients who initiated nivolumab less than 1 year following ASCT.

This clone was observed once. Antigen unknown. The assay was immunoSEQ multiplex PCR, and TCRdb's table has in-frame clones only and misses some. The table records several thousand clones, approximately 84% of them present only once. Every patient was affected by relapse after autologous stem cell transplantation, while exposure to brentuximab vedotin was not uniform. The germline V and J ends were trimmed by 4 bases and 0 bases, with 13 bases remaining between them. CDR1 is PRHDT, CDR2 FYEKMQ, per germline (reference sequence). The CDR3 covers 16 residues. This chain connects TRBV13 to TRBJ1-3; D may be TRBD1 (6 bases). This TCR derives from a human donor with classical Hodgkin lymphoma. This material consisted of peripheral blood mononuclear cells (PBMCs), taken at baseline. The CDR3 sequence is CASSSRTDVSGNTIYF. The CDR3 nucleotides are TGTGCCAGCAGCTCGCGGACAGATGTCTCTGGAAACACCATATATTTT.